This TCR beta chain was retrieved from a study of cytomegalovirus exposure and HLA in healthy donors listed by TCRdb under 2017. In the study overall: In an earlier analysis of under 750 of the donors, under 300 Gb of sequence data and approximately 120 million unique TCR beta sequences from some 170 million T cells were reported. An early release that covered fewer than 800 HLA-typed donors contained around 300 gigabases of sequencing data and tens of millions of unique TCR sequences. The genetic ancestry cluster associated with self-reported Caucasian donors included around 76% of the roughly 400 genotyped donors. The study aimed to test whether signatures of past pathogen exposure could be identified by cataloging public T cell receptors. Using immunosequencing, the study profiled T cell repertoires from 666 subjects and related those repertoires to cytomegalovirus serostatus. Along with the approximately 700-subject first cohort, a separate validation cohort of over a hundred different subjects was used. The study combined high-throughput TCR immunosequencing, statistical association of individual TCRs with disease status, and machine learning to predict cytomegalovirus infection status. To study patterns of TCR occurrence, a later analysis re-analyzed previously published TCR beta repertoires from 666 donors and added high-resolution HLA genotyping. Rather than drawing on any new phenotypic data, the later analysis identified candidate immune exposures from TCR beta sequences and the way those sequences occurred across donors. In an earlier analysis of 587 of the donors, high-throughput TCR beta sequencing was used to judge whether each TCR beta V gene segment behaved as functional or pseudogenic. Alongside the repertoire data, information on donor age, sex, ethnicity and CMV serostatus was compiled. A later genetic analysis took genome-wide SNP genotypes for about 55% of the 666 donors and used that subset as a discovery cohort. All discovery cohort repertoires had been generated using a single sequencing platform. HLA typing covered class I and class II loci at four-digit resolution. The number of typed donors differed by locus: roughly 629-630 for A, B, C, DRB1 and DQB1; 500 to 550 for DQA1; about 600 for DPA1; and around 450 for DPB1. A handful of DR-DQ haplotypes were handled as single units for association and clustering because linkage in the cohort was strong. Among a few hundred genotyped donors of the cohort, an average of around 240,000 unique TCR beta nucleotide sequences were sequenced per donor, roughly 20% of them non-productive. The paper as a whole reports these results and caveats: Roughly uniform sequencing depth across donors was assumed in presence/absence analyses, although this assumption may not hold. In a later analysis, HLA-associated TCR beta chains showed more clonal expansion and lower generation probabilities than non-associated chains that were equally common. The authors suggested that the approach could potentially be generalized to other disease states and immunological phenotypes. The study gave a list of about 160 TCR beta chains associated with cytomegalovirus. According to a later genetic analysis, donors in an Asian-associated ancestry cluster had fewer N-insertions in productive TCRs than the roughly 700-donor mean. According to a later analysis, TCR association rates differed among HLA loci, with DRB1 alleles showing the most associated TCRs and HLA-C alleles showing the fewest. Linkage disequilibrium might explain the correlated functional status among segregating V segments, but an unknown experimental factor could not be excluded. In a later genetic analysis, a missense DCLRE1C variant was associated with V-gene and J-gene trimming of TCR beta chains, and the association was replicated in an independent cohort. Because counts were too low, fewer than 20 rarely observed V segments, including chromosome 9 orphons, were excluded from the earlier analysis of some 540 of the donors. A further reported finding was that TCR beta sequences accurately predicted the HLA-A and HLA-B alleles for most subjects in the first cohort. A few of the identified cytomegalovirus-associated TCR beta chains were confirmed in vitro to be specific for cytomegalovirus antigens. Most CMV-associated TCR beta chains appeared to be HLA-restricted in a later analysis, and the HLA associations seemed to be driven largely by CMV exposure. The only immune exposure information available for the cohort was CMV serostatus. In this cohort, only TCR beta chains were sequenced, and detectable features were limited by the absence of alpha or paired-chain data. A later analysis associated 15,000 or so TCR beta sequences with specific HLA alleles at a false discovery rate of 0.05. In a later analysis, several top co-occurrence clusters were reported to appear linked to parvovirus B19, influenza, CMV and Epstein-Barr virus. Because HLA typing was unavailable for some donors at each locus, only the typed subset was used in association tests. When HLA alleles, especially DR and DQ, strongly co-occurred, attributing TCR associations to individual alleles was difficult. Across donors, most TCR sequences were observed very rarely, whereas some public TCRs were present in many individuals. In both the original and validation cohorts, the classifier was reported to diagnose cytomegalovirus status with high specificity and sensitivity. A cluster of highly shared sequence variants was judged likely to be a technical artifact of the sequencing pipeline. An earlier analysis of 587 of the donors showed that most TCR beta V segments appeared in productive rearrangements either about 87% or about 30% of the time, which broadly matched IMGT annotations.

The cohort comprised approximately 700 healthy bone marrow donors. All cohort members were sampled while nominally healthy, although unrecorded immune exposures were likely present. The donor was CMV seropositive and was included in the group of 250 to 350 seropositive cohort members. A peripheral blood sample was provided by each donor, and peripheral blood mononuclear cells were used for TCR beta sequencing. Genomic DNA was extracted from the blood cell samples with the Qiagen DNeasy Blood Extraction Kit. About this clone: Its antigen remains undetermined. Base-call qualities are not available, and no considerably larger clone is one nucleotide away.

Libraries were made using the immunoSEQ multiplex PCR assay. The multiplex PCR relied on a mix of 60 forward primers for TCR Vbeta segments and 13 reverse primers for TCR Jbeta segments. The CDR3 region of rearranged TCR beta genes was amplified from genomic DNA with a multiplex PCR assay. The amplified TCR beta libraries were sequenced on the Illumina HiSeq System as 87-base-pair reads. Per the original workflow: A later analysis counted some 80 million unique TCR beta chains across the 600 to 850 repertoires, and roughly 9.9 million of these chains were shared by at least two donors. Raw reads were error-corrected and collapsed into unique sequences with a nearest-neighbor algorithm that merged closely related sequences to remove PCR and sequencing errors. To assign V, D and J gene segments, CDR3 sequences were aligned to IMGT reference sequences. For a sequence to be retained, a match of at least six nucleotides to both a V gene segment and a J gene segment was required. Rearrangements were called productive when the CDR3 lacked stop codons and stayed in frame with V and J; all others were non-productive. CDR3 was defined by IMGT convention, running from the second conserved V-encoded cysteine to the conserved J-encoded phenylalanine. In an earlier analysis of roughly 580 of the donors, sequences lacking an unambiguous match to a single V gene segment were excluded. In an earlier analysis of 450 to 750 of the donors, a V segment was called functional when productive rearrangements were above 56.7%, and segregating when the standard deviation between donors exceeded 5%. A statistical classification framework was built for diagnosing cytomegalovirus status from the catalog of TCR beta chain sequences. In a later analysis, TCR nucleotide sequences were compared against IMGT/GENE-DB human TR gene sequences so that V and J genes could be assigned. In a later analysis, CDR3 sequences and most-parsimonious VDJ recombination scenarios were assigned using the TCRdist pipeline. In a later analysis, each TCR beta chain was defined by its CDR3 amino acid sequence together with its V-gene family, and reads without a unique V-gene family were excluded. A later analysis removed 592 highly shared, low-generation-probability nucleotide sequences to deal with suspected cross-contamination and a sequencing artifact. For each public chain, a later analysis derived a clonal expansion index from normalized ranks of inferred template counts within each repertoire. Generation probabilities in a later analysis came from a VDJ recombination model fitted to out-of-frame rearrangements, and those results were checked against IGoR. In a later analysis, TCR-TCR, TCR-HLA and TCR-CMV co-occurrence was scored with hypergeometric tests, and a repertoire-size bias correction was applied to TCR pairs. To estimate false discovery rates, a later analysis permuted the HLA or CMV assignments 20 times. A later analysis grouped co-occurring TCRs with DBSCAN, adding TCRdist sequence similarity when clustering within HLA-allele-positive subsets. Repertoires with fewer than 30,000 or more than 120,000 public chains, plus five repertoires with anomalous nucleotide sharing, were excluded from co-occurrence clustering. What TCRdb holds here is the immuneACCESS table cut down to in-frame rearrangements. Part of the clones is not present; checked against another copy, under half of the missing clones reflect an unresolved V gene, and the others are unexplained. The V and J calls and clone size are taken from that table; D and trimming were inferred from the DNA. This sample lists about 76,000 clones; more than 65% were detected once. The top ten clones comprise more than 15% of the sample.

The specimen sequenced was PBMCs. This TCR came from a woman aged 40 to 50 in good health and CMV-seropositive.

Here is the DNA: TGTGCCAGCAGCCACCAAGCGGGAGGTTACACAGATACGCAGTATTTT. This yields the protein CASSHQAGGYTDTQYF. The rearrangement combines TRBV28 with TRBJ2-3, with 9 middle bases fitting TRBD2. Here V drops 6 bases and J drops 2 bases, and the junction holds 9 bases not matched to any gene. The CDR3 sequence holds 16 residues, the cysteine and phenylalanine included. Just CDR3 DNA is preserved here, 48 bases in frame from base 1. Reading the germline V gene gives CDR1 MDHEN and CDR2 SYDVKM. When the CDR3 is completed using the reference TRBV28 and TRBJ2-3 genes on either side, the full variable domain is DVKVTQSSRYLVKRTGEKVFLECVQDMDHENMFWYRQDPGLGLRLIYFSYDVKMKEKGDIPEGYSVSREKKERFSLILESASTNQTSMYLCASSHQAGGYTDTQYFGPGTRLTVL.